This T cell receptor beta chain was sequenced during a study of CD8 T cells in Susac syndrome. V was trimmed by 6 bases and J by 14 bases, leaving 11 bases between them. The CDR3 loop spans 10 amino acids. Germline V CDR1 and CDR2: SNHLY, FYNNEI. Random hexamers were used to reverse transcribe the RNA input (roughly 0.5 to 1 ug). An immunoSEQ multiplex PCR generated amplified TCR beta CDR3 products spanning 54 Vbeta and 13 Jbeta. From the immunoSEQ multiplex PCR reads, TCRdb called clonotypes with MiXCR, one entry per CDR3 protein. The sample carries about 90,000 distinct CDR3 sequences, about 93% recorded once. Controls were healthy donors (matched for age and sex).

The chain joins TRBV2 to TRBJ2-1; D is perhaps TRBD1 or TRBD2 (5 bases each). This receptor was taken from a human donor in good health. The sample comprised CD8+ T cells from PBMCs. CDR3 protein: CASRKGTEFF. CDR3 nucleotides: TGTGCCAGCAGGAAGGGGACGGAGTTCTTC. The variable domain in full, completed from reference TRBV2 and TRBJ2-1, reads EPEVTQTPSHQVTQMGQEVILRCVPISNHLYFYWYRQILGQKVEFLVSFYNNEISEKSEIFDDQFSVERPDGSNFTLKIRSTKLEDSAMYFCASRKGTEFFGPGTRLTVL.